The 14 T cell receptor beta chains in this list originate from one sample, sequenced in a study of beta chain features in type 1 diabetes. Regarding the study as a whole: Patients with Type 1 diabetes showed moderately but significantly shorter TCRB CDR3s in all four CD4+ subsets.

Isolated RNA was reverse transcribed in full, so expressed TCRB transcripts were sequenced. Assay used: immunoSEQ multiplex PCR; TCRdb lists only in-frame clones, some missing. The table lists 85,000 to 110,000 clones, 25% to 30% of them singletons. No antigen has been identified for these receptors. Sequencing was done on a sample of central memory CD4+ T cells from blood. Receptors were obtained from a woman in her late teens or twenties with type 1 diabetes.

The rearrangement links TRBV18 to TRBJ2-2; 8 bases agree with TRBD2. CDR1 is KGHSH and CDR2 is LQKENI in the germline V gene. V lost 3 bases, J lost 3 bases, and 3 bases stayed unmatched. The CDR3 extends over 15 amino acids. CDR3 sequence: CASSPKLADTGELFF. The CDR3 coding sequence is TGTGCCAGCTCACCTAAACTAGCGGACACCGGGGAGCTGTTTTTT.

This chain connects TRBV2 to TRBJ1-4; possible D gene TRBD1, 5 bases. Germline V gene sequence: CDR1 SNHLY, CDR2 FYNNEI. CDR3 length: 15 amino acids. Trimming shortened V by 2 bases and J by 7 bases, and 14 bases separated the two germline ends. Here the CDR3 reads CASSERVGGSEKLFF. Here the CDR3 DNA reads TGTGCCAGCAGTGAACGTGTGGGGGGGAGTGAAAAACTGTTTTTT. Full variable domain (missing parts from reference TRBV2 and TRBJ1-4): EPEVTQTPSHQVTQMGQEVILRCVPISNHLYFYWYRQILGQKVEFLVSFYNNEISEKSEIFDDQFSVERPDGSNFTLKIRSTKLEDSAMYFCASSERVGGSEKLFFGSGTQLSVL.

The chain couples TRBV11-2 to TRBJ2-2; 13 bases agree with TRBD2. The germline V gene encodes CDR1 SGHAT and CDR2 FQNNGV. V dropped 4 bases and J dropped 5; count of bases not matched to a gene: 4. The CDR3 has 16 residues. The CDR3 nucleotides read TGTGCCAGCAGCTCCCGGACTAGCGGGAGTACCGGGGAGCTGTTTTTT. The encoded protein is CASSSRTSGSTGELFF.

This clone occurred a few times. In DNA form, the CDR3 reads TGTGCCAGCAGCCAAGCGGGAGCGGTTGATACGCAGTATTTT. Translating gives CASSQAGAVDTQYF. The chain links TRBV14 to TRBJ2-3, with TRBD2 as a possible D gene (6 bases). CDR3 length equals 14 residues. V was pared by 1 base and J by 6 bases, with 11 bases between. The germline gives CDR1 SGHDN, CDR2 FVKESK. Together with reference TRBV14 and TRBJ2-3, the CDR3 gives the full variable domain: EAGVTQFPSHSVIEKGQTVTLRCDPISGHDNLYWYRRVMGKEIKFLLHFVKESKQDESGMPNNRFLAERTGGTYSTLKVQPAELEDSGVYFCASSQAGAVDTQYFGPGTRLTVL.

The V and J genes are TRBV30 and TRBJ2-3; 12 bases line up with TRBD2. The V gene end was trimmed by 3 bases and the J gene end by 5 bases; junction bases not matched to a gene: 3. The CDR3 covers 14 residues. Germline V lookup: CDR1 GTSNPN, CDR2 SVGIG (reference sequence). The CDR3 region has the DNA TGTGCCTGGAGACCGGGACTAGCGGGAGATACGCAGTATTTT. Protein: CAWRPGLAGDTQYF.

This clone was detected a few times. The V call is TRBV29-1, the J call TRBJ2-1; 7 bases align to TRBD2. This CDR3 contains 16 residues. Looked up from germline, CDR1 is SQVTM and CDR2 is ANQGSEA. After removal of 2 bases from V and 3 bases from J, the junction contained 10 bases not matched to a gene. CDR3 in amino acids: CSVESSLADLYNEQFF. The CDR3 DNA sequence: TGCAGCGTTGAAAGTAGTCTAGCGGACCTCTACAATGAGCAGTTCTTC.

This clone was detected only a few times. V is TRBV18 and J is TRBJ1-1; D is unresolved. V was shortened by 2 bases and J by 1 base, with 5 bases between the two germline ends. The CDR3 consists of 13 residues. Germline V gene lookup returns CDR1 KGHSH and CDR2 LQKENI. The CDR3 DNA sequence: TGTGCCAGCTCACCATCCCAGAACACTGAAGCTTTCTTT. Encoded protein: CASSPSQNTEAFF.

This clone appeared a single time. In DNA form, the CDR3 reads TGTGCCAGCAGCAACAGGGGAAGCTCCTACAATGAGCAGTTCTTC. As protein: CASSNRGSSYNEQFF. The chain joins TRBV6-6 to TRBJ2-1; the match to TRBD1 covers 7 bases. Trimming cost V 6 bases and J 0 bases; bases outside gene matches: 5. Germline V gene lookup returns CDR1 MNHNY and CDR2 SVGAGI (reference sequence). The CDR3 totals 15 residues.

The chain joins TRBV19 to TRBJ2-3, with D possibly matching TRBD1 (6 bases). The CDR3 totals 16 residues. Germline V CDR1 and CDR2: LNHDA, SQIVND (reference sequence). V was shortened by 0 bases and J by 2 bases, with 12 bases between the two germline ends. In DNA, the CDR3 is TGTGCCAGTAGTATAGACAAGGGGGACCCCACAGATACGCAGTATTTT. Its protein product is CASSIDKGDPTDTQYF.

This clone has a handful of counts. The CDR3 protein is CASSETGGEQFF. DNA of the CDR3: TGCGCCAGCAGTGAGACGGGAGGTGAGCAGTTCTTC. The chain uses TRBV10-1 and TRBJ2-1, with TRBD2 matching over 7 bases. There are 12 residues in the CDR3. Germline-derived CDR1 and CDR2 are WNHNN and SYGVQD (reference sequence). J was trimmed by 9 bases and V by 2 bases; bases with no gene match: 1.

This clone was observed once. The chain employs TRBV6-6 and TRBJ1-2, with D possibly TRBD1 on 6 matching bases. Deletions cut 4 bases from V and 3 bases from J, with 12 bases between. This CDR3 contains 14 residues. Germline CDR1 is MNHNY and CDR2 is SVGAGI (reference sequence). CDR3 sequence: CASSSPTGHYGYTF. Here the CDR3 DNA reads TGTGCCAGCAGTTCCCCGACAGGACACTATGGCTACACCTTC.

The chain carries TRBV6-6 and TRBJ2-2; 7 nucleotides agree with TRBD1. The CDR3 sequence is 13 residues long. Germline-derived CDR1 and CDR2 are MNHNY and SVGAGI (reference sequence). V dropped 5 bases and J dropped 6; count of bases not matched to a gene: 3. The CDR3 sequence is CASSIQGAGELFF. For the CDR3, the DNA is TGTGCCAGCAGTATCCAGGGGGCCGGGGAGCTGTTTTTT.

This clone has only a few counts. The CDR3 DNA reads as TGTGCCAGCAGCTTAGCGGAGCAGTACGGGGAGCTGTTTTTT. This encodes CASSLAEQYGELFF. This chain uses TRBV7-8 with TRBJ2-2; D call uncertain. CDR3 size: 14 residues. Trimming left V 0 bases short and J 7 bases short, with 9 bases between. Per germline, CDR1 SGHVS and CDR2 FQNEAQ. The entire variable domain, with the rest obtained from reference TRBV7-8 and TRBJ2-2, is as follows: GAGVSQSPRYKVAKRGQDVALRCDPISGHVSLFWYQQALGQGPEFLTYFQNEAQLDKSGLPSDRFFAERPEGSVSTLKIQRTQQEDSAVYLCASSLAEQYGELFFGEGSRLTVL.

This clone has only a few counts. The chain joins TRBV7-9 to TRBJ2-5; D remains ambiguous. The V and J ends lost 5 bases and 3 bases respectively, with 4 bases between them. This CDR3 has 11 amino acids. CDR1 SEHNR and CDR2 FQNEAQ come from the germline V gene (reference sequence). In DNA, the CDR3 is TGTGCCAGCAGCGCGAAAGAGACCCAGTACTTC. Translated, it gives CASSAKETQYF.